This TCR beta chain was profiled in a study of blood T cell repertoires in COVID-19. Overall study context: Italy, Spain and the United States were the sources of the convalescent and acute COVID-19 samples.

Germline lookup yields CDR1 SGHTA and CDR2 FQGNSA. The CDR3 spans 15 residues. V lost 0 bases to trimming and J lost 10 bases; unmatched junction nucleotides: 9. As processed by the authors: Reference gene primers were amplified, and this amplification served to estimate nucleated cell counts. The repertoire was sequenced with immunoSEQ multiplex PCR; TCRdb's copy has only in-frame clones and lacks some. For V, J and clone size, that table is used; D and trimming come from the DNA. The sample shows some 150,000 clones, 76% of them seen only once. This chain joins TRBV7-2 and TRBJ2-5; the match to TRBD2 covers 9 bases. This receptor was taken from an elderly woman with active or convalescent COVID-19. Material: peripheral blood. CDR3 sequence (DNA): TGTGCCAGCAGCTTAGCGAGAGCGGGGGGCCTGGGCCAGTACTTC. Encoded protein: CASSLARAGGLGQYF.